The entry that follows covers one T cell receptor beta chain sequence. This record comes from a study of blood T cell repertoires in COVID-19. About the study: Researchers got acute and convalescent COVID-19 samples from the United States, Italy and Spain.

J gave up 4 bases and V 6 bases, and 12 bases lay outside the gene matches. CDR1 is MNHEY, CDR2 SVGAGI, per germline. The CDR3 totals 15 residues. Original data processing: Amplifying reference gene primers gave estimates of nucleated cell counts. Clones were sequenced by immunoSEQ multiplex PCR, and TCRdb holds only the in-frame ones, with some missing. V and J calls plus clone size are reproduced from that table; the DNA served to infer D and trimming. The table records 24,000 or so clones, around 88% of them present only once. The genes are TRBV6-5 and TRBJ2-7; 7 positions match TRBD1. The sequenced sample consisted of peripheral blood. The source of this sequence is a human donor with acute or convalescent COVID-19. The donor label of this sample is uncertain. CDR3 nucleotide sequence: TGTGCCAGCAGGGGCTCCGGGACAGTTTCTTACGAGCAGTACTTC. Translating it yields CASRGSGTVSYEQYF.